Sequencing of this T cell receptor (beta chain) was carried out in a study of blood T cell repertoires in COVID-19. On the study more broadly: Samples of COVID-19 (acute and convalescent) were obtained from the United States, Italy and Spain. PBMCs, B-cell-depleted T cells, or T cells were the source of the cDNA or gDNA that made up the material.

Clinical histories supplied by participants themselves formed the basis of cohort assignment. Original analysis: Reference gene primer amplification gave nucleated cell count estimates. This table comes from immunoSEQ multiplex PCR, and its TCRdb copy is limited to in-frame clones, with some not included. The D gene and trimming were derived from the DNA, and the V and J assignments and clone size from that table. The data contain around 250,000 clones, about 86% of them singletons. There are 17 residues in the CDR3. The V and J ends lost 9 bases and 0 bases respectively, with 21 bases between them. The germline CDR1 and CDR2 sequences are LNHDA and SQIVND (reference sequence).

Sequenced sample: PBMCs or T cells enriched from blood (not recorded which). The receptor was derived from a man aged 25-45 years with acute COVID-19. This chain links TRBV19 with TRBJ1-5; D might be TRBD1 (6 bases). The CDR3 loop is CASRRTRDTNSNQPQHF. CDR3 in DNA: TGTGCCAGCCGAAGAACCCGGGACACAAATAGCAATCAGCCCCAGCATTTT.